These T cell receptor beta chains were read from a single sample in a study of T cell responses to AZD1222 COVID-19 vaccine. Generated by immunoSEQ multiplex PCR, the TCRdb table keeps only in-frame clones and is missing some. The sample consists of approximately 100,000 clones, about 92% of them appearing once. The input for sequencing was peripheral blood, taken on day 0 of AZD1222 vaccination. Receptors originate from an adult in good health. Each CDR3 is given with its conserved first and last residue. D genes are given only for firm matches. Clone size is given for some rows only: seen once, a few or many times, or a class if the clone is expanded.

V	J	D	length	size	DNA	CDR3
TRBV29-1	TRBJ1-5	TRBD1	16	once	TGCAGCGTTCCTCGGACAGGGGAGAGGAGCAATCAGCCCCAGCATTTT	CSVPRTGERSNQPQHF
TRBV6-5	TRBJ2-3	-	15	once	TGTGCCAGCAGTTACTCGATGATAGCGGCAGATACGCAGTATTTT	CASSYSMIAADTQYF
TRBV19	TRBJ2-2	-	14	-	TGTGCCAGTAGGCAGGGGATGAACACCGGGGAGCTGTTTTTT	CASRQGMNTGELFF
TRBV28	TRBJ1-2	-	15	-	TGTGCCAGCAGTTTCGGGACACCCAATAACTATGGCTACACCTTC	CASSFGTPNNYGYTF
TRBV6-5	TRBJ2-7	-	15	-	TGTGCCAGCAGCCGAACCGGGACACCTCCCTACGAGCAGTACTTC	CASSRTGTPPYEQYF
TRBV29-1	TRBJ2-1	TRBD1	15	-	TGCAGCGTTGAAGAAACAGGGGGCATTTACAATGAGCAGTTCTTC	CSVEETGGIYNEQFF
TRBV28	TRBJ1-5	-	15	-	TGTGCCGGCAGGCGTATTGGGTCTGGGGATCAGCCCCAGCATTTT	CAGRRIGSGDQPQHF
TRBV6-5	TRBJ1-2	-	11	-	TGTGCCAGCACAGGGGCCTATGGCTACACCTTC	CASTGAYGYTF
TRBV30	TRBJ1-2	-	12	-	TGTGCCTGGAGTCCTCGTAGGTCGGGCTACACCTTC	CAWSPRRSGYTF
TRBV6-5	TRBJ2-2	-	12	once	TGTGCCAGCAGTTACGGGCACGGGGAGCTGTTTTTT	CASSYGHGELFF
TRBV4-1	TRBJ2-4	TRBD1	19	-	TGCGCCAGCAGCCACGCGGACAGGGGGGGGCTAGCAGGCAAAAACATTCAGTACTTC	CASSHADRGGLAGKNIQYF
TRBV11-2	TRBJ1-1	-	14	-	TGTGCCAGCAGCTTAGTTGCAGGGAACACTGAAGCTTTCTTT	CASSLVAGNTEAFF
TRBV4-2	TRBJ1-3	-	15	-	TGTGCCAGCAGCCAAGAAACCTGGGGGGGAAACACCATATATTTT	CASSQETWGGNTIYF
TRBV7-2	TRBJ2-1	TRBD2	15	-	TGTGCCAGCAGCTCCCGTGGTAGCGGGAGAAATGAGCAGTTCTTC	CASSSRGSGRNEQFF
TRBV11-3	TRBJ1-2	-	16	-	TGTGCCAGCAGCTCCTCCCCCGGGACCAATAACTATGGCTACACCTTC	CASSSSPGTNNYGYTF
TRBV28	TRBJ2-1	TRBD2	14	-	TGTGCCAGCACCGGGACTAGCGTTTACAATGAGCAGTTCTTC	CASTGTSVYNEQFF
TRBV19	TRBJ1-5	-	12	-	TGTGCCAGTACCGAGGAGAATCAGCCCCAGCATTTT	CASTEENQPQHF
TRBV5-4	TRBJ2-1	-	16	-	TGTGCCAGCAGCCAGGGACACCCCCGAGGTCCCAATGAGCAGTTCTTC	CASSQGHPRGPNEQFF
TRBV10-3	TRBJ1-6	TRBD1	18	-	TGTGCCATCAGCGGGACAGGGGATGAGAGAGACTATAATTCACCCCTCCACTTT	CAISGTGDERDYNSPLHF
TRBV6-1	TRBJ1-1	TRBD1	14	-	TGTGCCAGCAGTGAGGGACAGCCGAGATATGAAGCTTTCTTT	CASSEGQPRYEAFF
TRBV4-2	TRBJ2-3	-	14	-	TGTGCCAGCACCGCCACAGGGCAAATAGATACGCAGTATTTT	CASTATGQIDTQYF
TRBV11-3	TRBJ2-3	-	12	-	TGTGCCAGCAGCTTAGACAGGGATACGCAGTATTTT	CASSLDRDTQYF
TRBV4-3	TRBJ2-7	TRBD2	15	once	TGCGCCAGCAGCCAAGGCCTAGCGGGAGTCTACGAGCAGTACTTC	CASSQGLAGVYEQYF
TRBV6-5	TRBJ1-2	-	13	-	TGTGCCAGCACGAGGCAGGTTGGCTATGGCTACACCTTC	CASTRQVGYGYTF
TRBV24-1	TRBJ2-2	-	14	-	TGTGCCACCAGTGATCCTGACGGCACCGGGGAGCTGTTTTTT	CATSDPDGTGELFF
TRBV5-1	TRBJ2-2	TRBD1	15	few	TGCGCCAGCAGCTTGGGGACAGGAAACACCGGGGAGCTGTTTTTT	CASSLGTGNTGELFF
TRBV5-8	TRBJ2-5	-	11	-	TGTGCCAGCAGTTCCGGGAGGACCCAGTACTTC	CASSSGRTQYF
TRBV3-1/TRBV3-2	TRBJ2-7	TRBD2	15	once	TGTGCCAGCAGTCCTACTAGCGGGGGGACCTACGAGCAGTACTTC	CASSPTSGGTYEQYF
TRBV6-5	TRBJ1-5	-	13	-	TGTGCCAGCAGTTACGCAGGAGGACAGCCCCAGCATTTT	CASSYAGGQPQHF
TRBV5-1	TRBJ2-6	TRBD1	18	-	TGCGCCAGCAGCTTACGGGACAGACATAGCTCTGGGGCCAACGTCCTGACTTTC	CASSLRDRHSSGANVLTF
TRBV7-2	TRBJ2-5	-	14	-	TGTGCCAGCAGCTCCAGGGGTGGCGACGAGACCCAGTACTTC	CASSSRGGDETQYF
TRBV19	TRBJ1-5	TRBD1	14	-	TGTGCCAGTAGAAGGGCAGGGGGCGATCAGCCCCAGCATTTT	CASRRAGGDQPQHF
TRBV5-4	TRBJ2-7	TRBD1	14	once	TGTGCCAGCAGCTTCGGACAGGGAGATTACGAGCAGTACTTC	CASSFGQGDYEQYF
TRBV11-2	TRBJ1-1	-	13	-	TGTGCCAGCAGCCCACAGCCTATAGCTGAAGCTTTCTTT	CASSPQPIAEAFF
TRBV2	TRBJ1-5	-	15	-	TGTGCCAGCAGGGATTTCCTTGGGGGCAATCAGCCCCAGCATTTT	CASRDFLGGNQPQHF
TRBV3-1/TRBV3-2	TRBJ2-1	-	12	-	TGTGCCAGCAGCCACGGACAGCGCGAGCAGTTCTTC	CASSHGQREQFF
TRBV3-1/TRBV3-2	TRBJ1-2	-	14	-	TGTGCCAGCAGCCAAGCGGCGACGGGCTATGGCTACACCTTC	CASSQAATGYGYTF
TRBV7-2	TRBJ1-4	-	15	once	TGTGCCAGCACCTCCTTGGGGCAGTCAGGAGAAAAACTGTTTTTT	CASTSLGQSGEKLFF
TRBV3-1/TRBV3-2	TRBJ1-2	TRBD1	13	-	TGTGCCAGCAGGCAAACAGGGGGCAAACGCTACACCTTC	CASRQTGGKRYTF
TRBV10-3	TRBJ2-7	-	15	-	TGTGCCATCAGTCACAAACCGGGACTCCGCTACGAGCAGTACTTC	CAISHKPGLRYEQYF
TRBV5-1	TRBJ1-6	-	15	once	TGCGCCAGCAGCTTGGGGGCGGGGGCAAGTTCACCCCTCCACTTT	CASSLGAGASSPLHF
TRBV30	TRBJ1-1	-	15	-	TGTGCCTGGAACCTCGGACAGACCATGAACACTGAAGCTTTCTTT	CAWNLGQTMNTEAFF
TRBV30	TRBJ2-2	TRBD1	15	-	TGTGCCCTTTTCGGACAGGGGATCAACACCGGGGAGCTGTTTTTT	CALFGQGINTGELFF
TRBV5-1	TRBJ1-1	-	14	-	TGCGCCAGCAGCTTGGAGGGGACGAACACTGAAGCTTTCTTT	CASSLEGTNTEAFF
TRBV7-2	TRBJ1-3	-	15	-	TGTGCCAGCAGCTTAGTCCCAGAGCCAGGAAACACCATATATTTT	CASSLVPEPGNTIYF
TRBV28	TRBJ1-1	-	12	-	TGTGCCAGCAGTCCACGACCGGCTGAAGCTTTCTTT	CASSPRPAEAFF
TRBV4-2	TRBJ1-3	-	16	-	TGTGCCAGCAGCCAAGAAACGAGCAGCTCTGGAAACACCATATATTTT	CASSQETSSSGNTIYF
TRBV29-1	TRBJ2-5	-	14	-	TGCAGCGTCGGAGGGAGGCTGATGCAAGAGACCCAGTACTTC	CSVGGRLMQETQYF
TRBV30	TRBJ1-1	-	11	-	TGTGCCTGGAGTTACGAAACTGAAGCTTTCTTT	CAWSYETEAFF
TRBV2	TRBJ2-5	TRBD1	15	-	TGTGCCAGCAGTGTAGACAGGGGGCAGGGAGAGACCCAGTACTTC	CASSVDRGQGETQYF
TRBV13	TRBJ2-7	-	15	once	TGTGCCAGCAGCTTAGACCGGACAGATAACTACGAGCAGTACTTC	CASSLDRTDNYEQYF
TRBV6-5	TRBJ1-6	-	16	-	TGTGCCAGCAGTTACTCTTCCGCCGGGGAAAGGACACCCCTCCACTTT	CASSYSSAGERTPLHF
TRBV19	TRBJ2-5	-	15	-	TGTGCCAGTAGTATCTCCCTAGGGGCGGGGGAGACCCAGTACTTC	CASSISLGAGETQYF
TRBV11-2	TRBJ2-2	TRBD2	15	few	TGTGCCAGCAGCTTAAGCGGGGGGAACACCGGGGAGCTGTTTTTT	CASSLSGGNTGELFF
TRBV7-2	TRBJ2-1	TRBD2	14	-	TGTGCCAGCAGCTCGGGACTAGCGGGAGGGCCACTGTTCTTC	CASSSGLAGGPLFF